The rows below give T cell receptor beta chains drawn from one sample of a study of T cell repertoires in cytomegalovirus infection. TCRdb reprocessed the reads via MiXCR and lists one record per CDR3 protein. The table lists over 450,000 distinct CDR3 sequences, over 9% of them singletons. The sample taken for sequencing was PBMCs. The receptors derive from a human donor in good health (CMV status not recorded). Some clones in this sample may be carry-over from other donors' samples. The CDR3 runs from the conserved cysteine through the conserved F or W. The order of the fields is V gene, CDR3 protein.

TRBV12-3/TRBV12-4 CATAREAEAFF
TRBV28 CASSSGGGNYNEQFF
TRBV7-9 CASSRQGAKETQYF
TRBV7-9 CASSRAGDEQYF
TRBV12-3/TRBV12-4 CATLNKGWGYTF
TRBV5-1 CASSRAENYEQYF
TRBV6-5 CASSYDRGREKLFF
TRBV2 CASAKGWGVYEQYF
TRBV7-9 CASIPPKRTGSYNEQFF
TRBV20-1 CSASLLGGRANTGELFF
TRBV18 CASSDGALYGYTF
TRBV7-8 CASSLANLRGHNQPQHF
TRBV28 CASTKTGGLRKTQYF
TRBV10-2 CASTVLQDSSPLHF
TRBV6-6 CASTETGGDSSPLHF
TRBV2 CASSEGGLASYEQYF
TRBV13 CASSPRGGDPYEQYF
TRBV20-1 CSAVLGASGGATDTQYF
TRBV7-8 CASSFEWGGNEQFF
TRBV29-1 CSVVGQGDEKLFF
TRBV4-2 CASSQTGRVETQYF
TRBV15 CATSAQDRGNIQYF
TRBV19 CASSIGRGRRTEAFF
TRBV12-3/TRBV12-4 CASRRDSPTVHF
TRBV20-1 CSARDSQRGNQPQHF
TRBV5-5 CASSPIAGPLREQYF